This TCR beta chain was retrieved from a study of T cell repertoires in cytomegalovirus infection. Whole-study findings and limits: The ex vivo response was dominated by HLA-C-restricted CMV-specific TCR beta clonotypes.

Using its own MiXCR run on the reads, TCRdb lists one record per CDR3 protein. The table lists approximately 240,000 distinct CDR3 sequences, 9% to 15% of them singletons. This clonotype showed up just a few times. Its antigen is currently unknown. From germline, CDR1 is LNHDA and CDR2 SQIVND (reference sequence). V dropped 3 bases and J dropped 12 bases, with 9 bases sitting between them. The length of the CDR3 is 11 residues. The TCR was taken from a human donor in good health (CMV status not recorded). Some clones in this sample may be carry-over from other donors' samples. Sequenced sample: PBMCs. V gene TRBV19 combines with J gene TRBJ2-1; possibly TRBD2 for D (5 bases). The DNA for the CDR3 is TGTGCCAGTAGTATTGGTACTAGGCAGTTCTTC. Translating gives CASSIGTRQFF.